This passage covers 27 T cell receptor beta chains from one sample sequenced in a study of T cells in Graves' hyperthyroidism and ophthalmopathy. It was RNA transcripts that yielded the amplified TCR beta CDR3 regions. TCR CDR3 regions were first amplified by RT-PCR with HTBI primers. TCRdb re-analysed the multiplex PCR reads in MiXCR, keeping a single row per CDR3 protein. The table shows around 300,000 distinct CDR3 sequences, with 25% occurring only once. Sequences were obtained from blood. The source is a man in his forties with Graves' hyperthyroidism that later progressed to Graves' ophthalmopathy.

The chain carries TRBV30 and TRBJ2-7; D ambiguous. V was trimmed by 3 bases and J by 2 bases, leaving 17 bases between them. The CDR3 consists of 15 residues. Germline CDR1 reads GTSNPN; CDR2 reads SVGIG (reference sequence). CDR3: CAWSPPDTLPYEQYF. The CDR3 coding sequence is TGTGCCTGGAGCCCGCCCGACACGCTTCCCTACGAGCAGTACTTC.

This clonotype appeared many times. As DNA, the CDR3 is TGTGCCAGCAGTTGGGGCGGGAGGGGTGAGACCCAGTACTTC. Its translation is CASSWGGRGETQYF. The chain couples TRBV12-3 or TRBV12-4 to TRBJ2-5; 9 bases line up with TRBD2. Unmatched junction bases numbered 5, after V lost 4 bases and J lost 5 bases. The CDR3 is made up of 14 amino acids.

This clonotype was counted many times. The rearrangement uses TRBV7-8 and TRBJ2-5, with D perhaps TRBD1 (5 bases). This CDR3 contains 13 residues. Germline V gene sequence: CDR1 SGHVS, CDR2 FQNEAQ. V was shortened by 5 bases and J by 5 bases, with 12 bases between the two germline ends. The CDR3 is CASSHRKEETQYF. DNA of the CDR3: TGTGCCAGCAGCCACAGGAAAGAGGAGACCCAGTACTTC. Combining the CDR3 with reference TRBV7-8 and TRBJ2-5 gives the whole variable domain GAGVSQSPRYKVAKRGQDVALRCDPISGHVSLFWYQQALGQGPEFLTYFQNEAQLDKSGLPSDRFFAERPEGSVSTLKIQRTQQEDSAVYLCASSHRKEETQYFGPGTRLLVL.

This clonotype was detected a few times. CDR3 in DNA: TGTGCCAGCAGCCCCTTGGACAGGGGGGATGCCTATGGCTACACCTTC. Translated, it gives CASSPLDRGDAYGYTF. This chain connects TRBV3-1 to TRBJ1-2; TRBD1 matches 10 bases. Germline trimming cut 4 bases from V and 4 bases from J; bases unmatched to any gene: 9. CDR1 LGHDT and CDR2 YNNKEL come from the germline V gene (reference sequence). The CDR3 has 16 residues.

This clonotype was seen ten or more times. The chain has TRBV28 and TRBJ2-4, with 8 bases lining up with TRBD2. This CDR3 spans 15 amino acids. With V trimmed by 6 bases and J by 4 bases, 8 bases remained unmatched. Germline V lookup: CDR1 MDHEN, CDR2 SYDVKM. CDR3 loop: CASSRPGLVKNIQYF. CDR3 nucleotides: TGTGCCAGCAGCCGCCCGGGACTAGTAAAAAACATTCAGTACTTC.

The sample holds a few counts of this clonotype. This may arise from a read error, as a much more abundant clone is one base away. The V and J genes are TRBV4-1 and TRBJ1-2; D perhaps matches TRBD1 (6 bases). The CDR3 contains 16 residues. CDR1 and CDR2 from the germline V gene are MGHRA and YSYEKL. CDR3 sequence: CAGSQTGHREDYGYTF. In nucleotides, the CDR3 is TGCGCCGGCAGCCAAACAGGACACAGGGAAGACTATGGCTACACCTTC.

This clonotype was detected many times. The chain couples TRBV18 to TRBJ2-7; D possibly corresponds to TRBD2 (6 bases). The CDR3 has 15 residues. Germline assignment: CDR1 KGHSH and CDR2 LQKENI. V was shortened by 2 bases and J by 2 bases, with 13 bases between the two germline ends. CDR3 in DNA: TGTGCCAGCTCACCATCGGCGGGAACCACCTACGAGCAGTACTTC. It codes for CASSPSAGTTYEQYF.

The sample holds many counts of this clonotype. CDR3 DNA: TGTGCCAGCAGCCGATACAGAGACACCGGGGAGCTGTTTTTT. It translates to CASSRYRDTGELFF. The chain carries TRBV7-3 and TRBJ2-2; D is undetermined. The V end lost 5 bases, the J end lost 3 bases, and 10 bases lay between the germline ends. Germline V lookup: CDR1 SGHTA, CDR2 FQGTGA. The CDR3 length is 14 residues.

In the case of this clonotype: A read error may be the cause here, since a much bigger clone is one base away. The chain recombines TRBV5-1 with TRBJ2-5, with 11 positions matching TRBD2. This CDR3 has 16 residues. Looked up from germline, CDR1 is SGHRS and CDR2 is YFSETQ. V lost 4 bases to trimming and J lost 5 bases; unmatched junction nucleotides: 10. The CDR3 sequence is CASSRLIAGGSETQYF. The CDR3 nucleotides read TGCGCCAGCAGCCGGCTAATAGCGGGAGGGTCGGAGACCCAGTACTTC.

This sequence joins TRBV6-2 or TRBV6-3 and TRBJ2-5, with D hard to call. CDR1 and CDR2 from the germline V gene are MNHEY and SVGEGT. The V end lost 2 bases, the J end lost 7 bases, and 17 bases lay between the germline ends. The CDR3 has 15 amino acids. CDR3: CASSYPLGPSATQYF. Here the CDR3 DNA reads TGTGCCAGCAGTTACCCCCTCGGGCCAAGCGCGACCCAGTACTTC.

In its sample, this clonotype was seen many times. The chain employs TRBV2 and TRBJ2-7, with TRBD1 identical over 7 bases. Germline V CDR1 and CDR2: SNHLY, FYNNEI. This CDR3 is 17 amino acids long. V dropped 2 bases and J dropped 6; count of bases not matched to a gene: 16. The CDR3 nucleotides are TGTGCCAGCAGTGAAATCCTTCCCGGGACAGCCCCGGGCGAGCAGTACTTC. Protein sequence: CASSEILPGTAPGEQYF.

Ten or more counts support this clonotype. This rearrangement joins TRBV10-3 to TRBJ1-1; D is perhaps TRBD1 (5 bases). CDR3 length: 14 residues. In germline, CDR1 is ENHRY, CDR2 SYGVKD. Between the trimmed V and J ends, which lost 3 bases and 1 base, there was a span of 9 bases. The DNA for the CDR3 is TGTGCCATCAGTGATAACAGGCAGAACACTGAAGCTTTCTTT. It yields the protein CAISDNRQNTEAFF.

This clonotype has ten or more counts. V and J are TRBV29-1 and TRBJ2-7; no definite D call. The germline V gene has CDR1 SQVTM and CDR2 ANQGSEA. V gave up 1 base and J gave up 7 bases, with 14 bases separating them. This CDR3 has 13 amino acids. CDR3 coding DNA: TGCAGCGTTGAAGTAGGGCCGATGGGGGAGCAGTACTTC. Residues: CSVEVGPMGEQYF.

This clonotype was recorded many times. The gene calls are TRBV24-1 and TRBJ2-7, with 8 bases that match TRBD2. The trim removed 4 bases at V and 6 bases at J, leaving 10 bases unmatched. This CDR3 is built from 15 residues. Germline V lookup: CDR1 KGHDR, CDR2 SFDVKD. The CDR3 nucleotides are TGTGCCACCAGTGACGCCTCAGCGGGAGCCCGCGAGCAGTACTTC. It translates to CATSDASAGAREQYF.

The chain couples TRBV7-2 to TRBJ2-7, with D possibly TRBD2 on 6 matching bases. Trimming removed 3 bases at V and 3 bases at J, with 12 bases between. The CDR3 is 14 amino acids. Germline loops: CDR1 SGHTA, CDR2 FQGNSA. CDR3 residues: CASSFGGIGYEQYF. Written as DNA, the CDR3 is TGTGCCAGCAGCTTTGGCGGGATAGGCTACGAGCAGTACTTC.

V gene TRBV6-2 or TRBV6-3 combines with J gene TRBJ2-5; TRBD1 or TRBD2 may be the D gene (5 bases each). The germline gives CDR1 MNHEY, CDR2 SVGEGT. This CDR3 is 17 amino acids long. V shed 2 bases and J shed 1 base, with 17 bases lying between them. For the CDR3, the DNA is TGTGCCAGCAGTTACAGGGTGGGACGGCGAGGCCAAGAGACCCAGTACTTC. It specifies CASSYRVGRRGQETQYF.

This clonotype was found a few times. As the CDR3 is not closed by the conserved phenylalanine or tryptophan, this likely results from a read error. J is TRBJ2-2 and V is TRBV6-5, with no clear D. This CDR3 spans 16 amino acids. From germline, CDR1 is MNHEY and CDR2 SVGAGI. Trimming pared 2 bases from V and 3 bases from J, leaving 13 bases between. CDR3 protein: CASSYGPSPDTGELFS. The CDR3 DNA sequence: TGTGCCAGCAGTTACGGGCCCTCCCCGGACACCGGGGAGCTGTTTTCT.

This clonotype was seen at least ten times. This chain connects TRBV4-2 to TRBJ2-7; D uncertain. Trimming took 1 base from V and 3 from J, leaving 13 bases between them. The CDR3 loop spans 15 amino acids. Germline CDR1 and CDR2: LGHNA and YNFKEQ. CDR3 sequence (DNA): TGTGCCAGCAGCCAAGCGACCACTATAAACTACGAGCAGTACTTC. Protein sequence: CASSQATTINYEQYF.

In this sample, this clonotype turned up many times. The chain couples TRBV5-1 to TRBJ1-5, with D unclear. This CDR3 has 13 amino acids. The V gene's germline CDR1 is SGHRS and CDR2 YFSETQ. Trimming took off 1 base at V and 5 bases at J, with 7 bases between the two ends. The CDR3 DNA is TGCGCCAGCAGCTTGATGCCAGATCAGCCCCAGCATTTT. Protein sequence: CASSLMPDQPQHF.

The chain carries TRBV7-9 and TRBJ2-7; D gene unclear. V shed 10 bases and J shed 6 bases, with 16 bases lying between them. The length of the CDR3 is 12 residues. Germline loops: CDR1 SEHNR, CDR2 FQNEAQ (reference sequence). This chain's CDR3 is CANPFFFPEQYF. DNA for the CDR3: TGTGCCAACCCCTTTTTTTTCCCCGAGCAGTACTTC.

This clonotype was seen many times. The chain links TRBV9 to TRBJ1-1; TRBD1 matches 7 bases. V was clipped by 5 bases and J by 5 bases; unmatched bases: 6. The CDR3 contains 13 residues. Germline V gene lookup returns CDR1 SGDLS and CDR2 YYNGEE. The CDR3 loop is CASSREQGTEAFF. The CDR3 bases are TGTGCCAGCAGTCGGGAACAGGGGACTGAAGCTTTCTTT.

This clonotype was seen repeatedly, ten times or more. The chain uses TRBV20-1 and TRBJ2-7, with TRBD2 identical over 7 bases. There are 15 residues in the CDR3. CDR1 DFQATT and CDR2 SNEGSKA come from the germline V gene (reference sequence). The trim removed 5 bases at V and 2 bases at J, leaving 12 bases unmatched. DNA for the CDR3: TGCAGTGCTGGAGCCGCGGGAGTACAAGCCTACGAGCAGTACTTC. This codes for CSAGAAGVQAYEQYF.

This clonotype occurred many times. The chain carries TRBV6-5 and TRBJ1-1; the D gene is possibly TRBD1 (5 bases). The germline V gene encodes CDR1 MNHEY and CDR2 SVGAGI. There are 13 residues in the CDR3. V lost 8 bases and J lost 6, with 16 bases in between. The CDR3 region is CASSDTQRAEAFF. As DNA, the CDR3 is TGTGCCAGCTCGGACACCCAACGGGCTGAAGCTTTCTTT.

Ten or more counts support this clonotype. CDR3: CASSLGPGMNTEAFF. CDR3 in DNA: TGTGCCAGCAGCTTAGGTCCGGGGATGAACACTGAAGCTTTCTTT. The chain has TRBV7-9 and TRBJ1-1; D not resolved. Trimming took 1 base from V and 0 from J, leaving 9 bases between them. This CDR3 region has 15 residues. From germline, CDR1 is SEHNR and CDR2 FQNEAQ (reference sequence).

This clonotype was found a few times. This chain connects TRBV3-1 to TRBJ2-7, with a weak D call TRBD2 (5 bases). V was trimmed by 3 bases and J by 0 bases, leaving 9 bases between them. Germline V lookup: CDR1 LGHDT, CDR2 YNNKEL (reference sequence). This CDR3 spans 14 amino acids. The CDR3 DNA reads TGTGCCAGCAGCCAGGAGCGGACCTCCTACGAGCAGTACTTC. This codes for CASSQERTSYEQYF.

The J gene is TRBJ1-3, the V gene TRBV18; D possibly corresponds to TRBD1 (5 bases). Between the trimmed V and J ends, which lost 2 bases and 6 bases, there was a span of 14 bases. This CDR3 has 15 residues. CDR1 KGHSH and CDR2 LQKENI come from the germline V gene. DNA for the CDR3: TGTGCCAGCTCACCAGCTTGGGACGGCGTAAACACCATATATTTT. Amino acid sequence: CASSPAWDGVNTIYF.

This clonotype has a count of ten or more. The rearrangement uses TRBV11-3 and TRBJ2-2; 8 bases map to TRBD1. The germline V gene encodes CDR1 SGHNT and CDR2 YENEEA. The CDR3 runs to 15 residues. V dropped 5 bases and J dropped 3; count of bases not matched to a gene: 5. The chain's CDR3 is CASSQRQGYTGELFF. The CDR3 DNA follows: TGTGCCAGCAGCCAAAGACAGGGGTACACCGGGGAGCTGTTTTTT.